The rows below give T cell receptor beta chains drawn from one sample of a study of CD8 T cells in ankylosing spondylitis. TCRdb independently ran MiXCR on the 5' RACE reads; one entry per CDR3 protein. Among just under 350,000 distinct CDR3 sequences listed, roughly 14% were seen once. Sequences were obtained from blood, either unsorted or a sorted T cell fraction (not recorded which). Receptor source: a male donor with ankylosing spondylitis or in good health (not recorded which). Each CDR3 is given without its conserved first and last residue.

v_gene,j_gene,CDR3aa
TRBV7-7,TRBJ2-3,ASSLGTSGDTQY
TRBV5-1,TRBJ1-2,ASSPAAGGYGYT
TRBV7-8,TRBJ2-5,ASSSLLAGGSETQY
TRBV6-4,TRBJ1-1,ASSQSIHLTTGHPTFTEAF
TRBV7-9,TRBJ2-1,ASSRLAGHYNEQF
TRBV10-3,TRBJ2-1,AIREDNEQF
TRBV5-1,TRBJ1-2,ASSLERGHLSGYT
TRBV5-1,TRBJ2-2,ASSRDAGTSGATNTGELF
TRBV6-5,TRBJ1-5,ASSYRQGAGQPQH
TRBV12-3/TRBV12-4,TRBJ1-5,ASSAPTGGTNQPQH
TRBV7-9,TRBJ2-5,ASSLANLQETQY
TRBV3-1,TRBJ2-3,ASSRDPGPDTQY
TRBV11-2,TRBJ2-7,ASSLVRGARYEQY
TRBV20-1,TRBJ2-3,SARAAGGRLTDTQY
TRBV5-1,TRBJ2-5,ASSQGDRGFETQY
TRBV12-3/TRBV12-4,TRBJ1-1,ASTLGTPTEAF
TRBV4-2,TRBJ2-7,ASSQDRALGYEQY
TRBV5-1,TRBJ2-5,ASSFSLAGGETQY
TRBV12-3/TRBV12-4,TRBJ1-5,ASSHREVGNQPQH
TRBV6-1,TRBJ2-7,ASSGLLAGRPYEQY
TRBV9,TRBJ1-2,ASSVALVPAEGYT
TRBV5-1,TRBJ1-1,ASTLIGNTEAF
TRBV7-2,TRBJ2-2,ASSYSGTSPGELF
TRBV7-9,TRBJ1-1,ASSLQQERTEAF
TRBV5-1,TRBJ2-7,ASSLGDSSYEQY
TRBV5-1,TRBJ1-1,ASSLGALQGNTEAF
TRBV4-2,TRBJ1-2,ASSPSSSPVEGYT
TRBV19,TRBJ1-5,ASSSGFNYQPQH
TRBV19,TRBJ2-7,ASSIQTGHAAYEQY
TRBV10-3,TRBJ2-2,AISDLGQAVGGELF
TRBV20-1,TRBJ2-5,SARTGRETQY
TRBV3-1,TRBJ2-7,ASSQGAGFFANPDYEQY
TRBV27,TRBJ1-1,ASLPRAAMNTEAF
TRBV4-1,TRBJ2-2,ASSHSSGRAPGELF
TRBV10-3,TRBJ2-6,AISESATGLSQANVLT
TRBV3-1,TRBJ1-2,ASSQGGTQGPYGYT
TRBV3-1,TRBJ1-2,ASSLWGAPNYGYT
TRBV5-1,TRBJ2-7,ASSAMRTGDVSSYEQY
TRBV18,TRBJ1-4,ASSPVTGFDEKLF
TRBV20-1,TRBJ2-7,SAGNYDEQY
TRBV20-1,TRBJ2-1,SASSGERGGNNEQF
TRBV28,TRBJ2-1,ASSFPPRNSGGYNEQF
TRBV5-5,TRBJ2-1,ASSQSYNEQF
TRBV4-1,TRBJ1-1,ASSQAGRGRGTEAF
TRBV20-1,TRBJ1-1,SAVTGVFGAEAF